This paragraph covers one T cell receptor beta chain sequence. It has no known antigen specificity. No much larger clone exists at a distance of one base, and base qualities are not known. A patient counted as having stable Graves' hyperthyroidism if no progression to ophthalmopathy occurred over 18 months of follow-up. The hyperthyroidism patients were between 18 and 65 years old and newly diagnosed, with a disease duration of less than 2 months. Patients with uncontrolled infections, other autoimmune diseases, pregnancy or lactation were excluded. Clinical symptoms, serum thyroxine and TRAb, thyroid ultrasound, and orbital computed tomography formed the basis for the diagnoses. PBMCs were isolated from about 9.2 ml of fresh peripheral blood by Ficoll-Paque density gradient centrifugation. Total RNA was extracted with Trizol reagent, and quality was checked on an Agilent 2100 Bioanalyzer. This sample is drawn from a study of T cells in Graves' hyperthyroidism and ophthalmopathy (dated by TCRdb to the late 2010s). As for the study more broadly: Peripheral blood samples were taken at the time of initial diagnosis, prior to any treatment. The roughly 91 discovery patients were randomly divided into training and test sets at a 7:3 ratio. Following sampling, methimazole starting at 30 mg daily was given to hyperthyroidism patients, and high-dose intravenous methylprednisolone was given to ophthalmopathy patients. According to the paper, TCR Vbeta CDR3 sequencing was carried out on over 130 peripheral blood samples, which came from fewer than 50 ophthalmopathy, approximately 78 hyperthyroidism and roughly 17 progressor patients. To identify TCR V-J signatures that set the groups apart, the researchers used a discovery cohort of about a hundred patients, made up of 40 to 45 with Graves' ophthalmopathy and some 56 with stable Graves' hyperthyroidism. Thyroid tissue and blood T-cell repertoires from several Graves' hyperthyroidism patients were also compared in the study. Prospective prediction of ophthalmopathy was tested in an independent validation cohort consisting of some 19 hyperthyroidism patients and more than 15 patients who later progressed to ophthalmopathy. The investigation overall reported the following: No statistical method was used to fix the sample size in advance, and group allocation was not hidden from the investigators. Ophthalmopathy was separated from stable hyperthyroidism by a 13 V-J signature model, with over 85% sensitivity and roughly 81% specificity obtained in cross-validation and 80%/75% obtained in testing. In validation, the model predicted progression to ophthalmopathy with approximately 71% sensitivity and 72.22% specificity, a median of 6.5 months before onset. Most expanded thyroid clonotypes (frequency above 0.001) were also found in blood, which suggests that blood repertoires may mirror thyroid immune responses.

Amplification of TCR beta CDR3 regions was carried out from RNA transcripts. The TCR CDR3 was subjected to a first round of RT-PCR using the HTBI primer set and the Qiagen OneStep RT-PCR kit. Libraries were constructed in a second round of multiplex PCR, after which size selection and purification were carried out. Sequencing of the libraries was done on an Illumina HiSeq2000 using paired-end 100 bp reads. Processing in the source paper ran as follows. Raw data were processed with SOAPnuke, discarding reads with adapters, uncalled bases, mean Phred below 15, or no exact constant-primer or identifier match. COPE v1.2.5 was used to merge high-quality paired reads, and clonotypes were defined as unique nucleotide sequences. MiTCR v1.1 was used to align the clonotypes against IMGT TRBV, TRBD and TRBJ reference segments. The analysis included only V-J combinations with a frequency above 0.0001, which together covered more than 99% of the repertoires. A TCS score was defined as the ratio of F50 (clonal expansion) to E x V (chaos), with BLOSUM62-based TCRdist applied between CDR3 peptides within each V-J. Welch's t-statistics and random forest reduced 500 to 650 V-J features to fewer than 15, which were used in a naive Bayes classifier (R e1071). TCRdb reprocessed the public reads (quality trimming at Q25 with fastp, clone calling with MiXCR) and kept in-frame beta chains. Rows are unified per CDR3 protein, each entry keeping the most common DNA and genes. Here the V and J calls rest on TCRdb's processing, not on the authors' analysis. Present in this sample are more than 450,000 distinct CDR3 sequences, 11% to 15% of which were seen just once. The leading ten clones occupy about 14% of the sample.

The TCR comes from a woman in her thirties or forties with Graves' hyperthyroidism. The sample consisted of blood.

The sequence in DNA is TGTGCCAGCTCAGCTGGGGCGGCCAAAAACATTCAGTACTTC. This codes for CASSAGAAKNIQYF. The sequence links TRBV18 to TRBJ2-4, with TRBD1 as a weak D call on 5 bases. According to the germline V gene, CDR1 reads KGHSH and CDR2 reads LQKENI. The CDR3 goes from the cysteine to the phenylalanine over 14 residues. Left in the record is the CDR3 DNA by itself, 42 bases read in frame from the first base. V and J are truncated by 5 bases and 1 base respectively, leaving an intervening sequence of 9 bases.